The next 6 T cell receptor beta chains were all read from a single sample in a study of CD8 T cells in ankylosing spondylitis. Findings of the study overall: For ankylosing spondylitis blood, a TCR beta motif of several highly homologous variants appeared characteristic.

These receptors lack a known antigen. TCRdb reprocessed the 5' RACE reads with MiXCR, giving one entry per CDR3 protein. The sample has about 500,000 distinct CDR3 sequences; about 13% are singletons. The sequenced material came from blood, either unsorted or a sorted T cell fraction (not recorded which). These receptors all stem from a male donor with ankylosing spondylitis.

The V and J genes are TRBV2 and TRBJ2-6; D might be TRBD1 (6 bases). Germline CDR1 SNHLY, CDR2 FYNNEI. The CDR3 has 17 amino acids. Trimming cost V 1 base and J 0 bases, with 10 bases left between them. The CDR3 sequence is CASSEGIRGSGANVLTF. In nucleotides, the CDR3 is TGTGCCAGCAGTGAAGGCATCAGGGGCTCTGGGGCCAACGTCCTGACTTTC. Drawing the rest from reference TRBV2 and TRBJ2-6, the complete variable domain is EPEVTQTPSHQVTQMGQEVILRCVPISNHLYFYWYRQILGQKVEFLVSFYNNEISEKSEIFDDQFSVERPDGSNFTLKIRSTKLEDSAMYFCASSEGIRGSGANVLTFGAGSRLTVL.

There are a few counts of this clonotype. The V gene is TRBV18, the J gene TRBJ1-2, with 9 bases lining up with TRBD1. V lost 5 bases, J lost 5 bases, and 9 bases stayed unmatched. Germline V gene sequence: CDR1 KGHSH, CDR2 LQKENI. The CDR3 runs 15 residues. CDR3 sequence: CASSATGTGTYGYTF. As DNA, the CDR3 is TGTGCCAGCTCAGCCACCGGGACAGGGACATATGGCTACACCTTC.

Only a few counts were recorded for this clonotype. This chain joins TRBV10-1 and TRBJ1-3; no definite D call. The CDR3 consists of 13 residues. The germline gives CDR1 WNHNN, CDR2 SYGVQD (reference sequence). V was clipped by 5 bases and J by 0 bases, with 5 bases between them. The CDR3 sequence is CASSKNSGNTIYF. The CDR3 nucleotides read TGCGCCAGCAGTAAAAACTCTGGAAACACCATATATTTT.

The chain combines TRBV7-9 with TRBJ1-1; D is possibly TRBD1 (6 bases). Germline V lookup: CDR1 SEHNR, CDR2 FQNEAQ (reference sequence). CDR3 length: 14 amino acids. Trimming cost V 4 bases and J 1 base, with 10 bases left between them. The chain's CDR3 is CASSSGGANTEAFF. CDR3 nucleotide sequence: TGTGCCAGCAGCTCCGGGGGGGCGAACACTGAAGCTTTCTTT.

The table lists this clonotype with a few counts. The rearrangement links TRBV3-1 to TRBJ1-3, with TRBD1 matching 12 bases. With 4 bases clipped from V and 10 bases from J, the junction kept 8 bases outside the gene matches. In germline, CDR1 is LGHDT, CDR2 YNNKEL (reference sequence). The CDR3 consists of 15 residues. The CDR3 DNA reads TGTGCCAGCAGCCTGAGGGACAGGGGGCCGACTACCATATATTTT. Translated, it gives CASSLRDRGPTTIYF.

The chain joins TRBV11-2 to TRBJ1-2, with D perhaps TRBD1 (6 bases). Germline CDR1 reads SGHAT; CDR2 reads FQNNGV. This CDR3 has 13 amino acids. Between the trimmed V and J ends, which lost 5 bases and 6 bases, there was a span of 13 bases. The CDR3 protein is CASSPRGAHGYTF. CDR3 nucleotide sequence: TGTGCCAGCAGCCCGCGGGGGGCCCATGGCTACACCTTC.